The present entry profiles one T cell receptor (beta chain) with its context. Its antigen is unknown. One end of the junction does not line up with germline, which may come from a read error. This sample is part of a study of beta chain features in type 1 diabetes. The authors reverse transcribed all of the isolated RNA, so sequencing captured expressed TCRB transcripts. Samples of naive, central memory and regulatory T cells yielded a mean of approximately 3.7 million reads. Assay used: immunoSEQ multiplex PCR; TCRdb lists only in-frame clones, some missing. The table lists 400,000 to 600,000 clones, 25% to 35% of them singletons, with around 0.065% in the top ten. General study results and limits: Sequencing from cDNA could over-represent high-TCR-expressing cells.

Material for sequencing was naive CD4+ T cells from blood. This TCR derives from a man younger than 35 in good health.

This chain's CDR3 is CASSLEGPTDTQYF. In DNA, the CDR3 is TGTGCTAGCAGCTTAGAGGGACCCACAGATACGCAGTATTTT. The chain carries TRBV7-7 and TRBJ2-3; tentatively, D is TRBD1 or TRBD2 (5 bases each). CDR3 length: 14 residues. Germline V lookup: CDR1 SSHAT, CDR2 FNYEAQ (reference sequence).